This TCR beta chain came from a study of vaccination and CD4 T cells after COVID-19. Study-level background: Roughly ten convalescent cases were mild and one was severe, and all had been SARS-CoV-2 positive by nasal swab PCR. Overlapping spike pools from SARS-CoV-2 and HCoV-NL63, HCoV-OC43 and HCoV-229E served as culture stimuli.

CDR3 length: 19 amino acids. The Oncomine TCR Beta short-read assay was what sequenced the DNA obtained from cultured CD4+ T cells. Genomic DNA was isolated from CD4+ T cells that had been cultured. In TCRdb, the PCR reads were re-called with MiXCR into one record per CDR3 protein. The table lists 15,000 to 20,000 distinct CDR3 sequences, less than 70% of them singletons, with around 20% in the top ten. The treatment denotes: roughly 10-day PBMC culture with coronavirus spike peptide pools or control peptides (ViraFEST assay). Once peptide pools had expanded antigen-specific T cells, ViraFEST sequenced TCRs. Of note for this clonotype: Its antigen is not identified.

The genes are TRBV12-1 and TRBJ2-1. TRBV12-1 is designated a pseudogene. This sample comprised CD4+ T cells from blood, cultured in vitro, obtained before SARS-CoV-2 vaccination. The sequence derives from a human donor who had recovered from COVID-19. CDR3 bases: TGTGCCAGCAACCTCTTCTCCGGCCTTGCCGAAATCCGGTACAATGAGCAGTTCTTC. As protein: CASNLFSGLAEIRYNEQFF.